This T cell receptor (beta chain) stems from a study of metastatic and nonmetastatic thyroid tumors (dated by TCRdb to the early 2020s). Some background on the complete study: For patients with malignant and with benign thyroid disease, the researchers compared repertoires between peripheral blood samples and tumor or nodule tissue samples.

The method behind the library was PCR. Sequencing instrument: Illumina HiSeq 4000. High-throughput sequencing was used to profile the CDR3 region of the TCR beta-chain in every patient. The published analysis was carried out like this. Drawing on CDR3 differences between clinicopathological groups, the researchers built a classifier meant to tell apart patients with distant-metastatic papillary thyroid cancer. The Shannon index was used to measure repertoire diversity, and the Morisita-Horn index was used to measure how similar tumor and blood repertoires were. In-frame beta chains were kept once TCRdb had trimmed the public reads at Q25 with fastp and called clones with MiXCR. These V and J calls derive from TCRdb rather than the authors' analysis. This sample comprises about 11,000 clones, roughly 28% of them detected only once. The top ten constitute 9.8% of the sample. The research as a whole found: TCR beta diversity was reported as significantly higher in malignant tumors than in benign nodules, in both blood and tumor samples.

From the germline V gene, CDR1 is SGHRS and CDR2 is YFSETQ. V is pared back by 0 bases and J by 3 bases, with 12 bases lying between the germline termini. The CDR3 runs 15 amino acids, cysteine and phenylalanine included. Only the CDR3 part of the read is kept: 45 bases, read in frame from the first base. This clone was found many times. It lacks a known antigen. No base qualities exist here, and no much larger clone lies one base off it. Before undergoing thyroid surgery, none of the patients had been given any kind of treatment. Using T-cell receptor beta sequencing, the study looked back at clinical samples from patients collected from the early 2010s to the late 2010s.

The chain joins TRBV5-1 to TRBJ1-1, with the D segment identity uncertain. This TCR came from a female donor with papillary thyroid cancer or a benign thyroid nodule (not recorded which). Some clones in this sample may be carry-over from other donors' samples. Source material: tumor tissue. CDR3 protein: CASSLAGRRHTEAFF. The DNA is TGCGCCAGCAGCTTGGCCGGTAGAAGACACACTGAAGCTTTCTTT.